This TCR beta chain was recorded in a study of OX40 agonist ivuxolimab in advanced cancers. Trimming removed 4 bases from V and 5 bases from J; junction bases left unmatched: 9. Germline CDR1 and CDR2: SGHDT and YYEEEE. This CDR3 is 15 amino acids long. This table comes from immunoSEQ multiplex PCR, and its TCRdb copy is limited to in-frame clones, with some not included. Of more than 55,000 clones in the sample, under 90% are singletons; the top ten hold about 5.9%. Here the sequenced sample was CD4+ or CD8+ T cells sorted from blood, taken in a trial of the OX40 agonist ivuxolimab. This TCR derives from an adult with an advanced solid tumor such as melanoma, head and neck, liver or kidney cancer. The chain carries TRBV5-6 and TRBJ2-1; 7 nucleotides align to TRBD2. CDR3 loop: CASSEGLYPDNEQFF. In DNA form, the CDR3 reads TGTGCCAGCAGCGAGGGACTATACCCGGACAATGAGCAGTTCTTC.